This T cell receptor beta chain emerged from a study of memory CD4+ T cells and cytomegalovirus serostatus. CDR1 and CDR2 from the germline V gene are ENHRY and SYGVKD. This CDR3 is 16 amino acids long. Trimming took 4 bases from V and 1 from J; bases not matched to a gene: 6. Here immunoSEQ multiplex PCR was the method, and the copy in TCRdb shows in-frame clones only, minus some. The sample lists approximately 70,000 clones; 70% to 80% were seen once. The sort gate was single viable CD3+CD4+CD8-CD45RO+ cells for memory CD4+ T cells. This clonotype was obtained from an adult in good health and CMV-seropositive. The sample comprised memory CD4+ T cells from blood. The chain joins TRBV10-3 to TRBJ2-3, with TRBD2 matching 9 bases. DNA for the CDR3: TGTGCCATCAGTGGGGATAGCGGGAGAGGCACAGATACGCAGTATTTT. Translating gives CAISGDSGRGTDTQYF.